The rows below give T cell receptor beta chains drawn from one sample of a study of regulatory T cells in long-lasting Graves disease. MiXCR, applied by TCRdb to the multiplex PCR reads, yields one record per CDR3 protein. The profile covers 360,000 or so distinct CDR3 sequences, with 15% to 20% appearing a single time and 20% to 25% taken by the ten largest. The sample was also reused in another study, on T cells in Graves' hyperthyroidism and ophthalmopathy.

This material consisted of peripheral blood mononuclear cells (PBMCs), taken at new diagnosis, from a patient treated with antithyroid drugs. The receptors shown here come from a woman aged 18-30 years with Graves disease. CDR3s include the opening cysteine and the closing phenylalanine or tryptophan. The D gene is left open where the match is weak. Size is stated for part of the rows, as once, few or many counts, or as a class when the clone is expanded.

clone_size d_call j_call v_call cdr3_aa cdr3_nt
many . TRBJ2-7 TRBV7-9 CASSLGVLVYEQYF TGTGCCAGCAGCTTAGGTGTCTTGGTGTACGAGCAGTACTTC
. . TRBJ2-7 TRBV5-4 CASSLSDLGSYEQYF TGTGCCAGCAGCTTGAGTGACTTAGGCTCCTACGAGCAGTACTTC
. . TRBJ1-5 TRBV20-1 CSARSTVGNQPQHF TGCAGTGCTAGATCGACAGTGGGCAATCAGCCCCAGCATTTT
. . TRBJ2-6 TRBV5-1 CASSSGQGLSSGANVLTF TGCGCCAGCAGCTCCGGGCAGGGGCTGAGCTCTGGGGCCAACGTCCTGACTTTC
few . TRBJ2-5 TRBV25-1 CASNLGGSETQYF TGTGCCAGCAATCTTGGGGGATCAGAGACCCAGTACTTC
few TRBD1 TRBJ1-2 TRBV24-1 CATSGQGVTYGYTF TGTGCCACCAGTGGACAGGGAGTCACCTATGGCTACACCTTC
many . TRBJ1-5 TRBV7-8 CASSLWRAQNQPQHF TGTGCCAGCAGCTTATGGCGGGCACAAAATCAGCCCCAGCATTTT
. TRBD2 TRBJ2-1 TRBV7-9 CASSLPSGTNEQFF TGTGCCAGCAGCTTACCTAGCGGGACCAATGAGCAGTTCTTC
. TRBD2 TRBJ2-1 TRBV30 CAWSAGLAGRYNEQFF TGTGCCTGGAGTGCGGGACTAGCGGGCCGCTACAATGAGCAGTTCTTC
few . TRBJ2-1 TRBV19 CASSPRGWESSYNEQFF TGTGCCAGTAGCCCACGGGGGTGGGAGAGCTCCTACAATGAGCAGTTCTTC